The rows below give T cell receptor beta chains drawn from one sample of a study of shared clonotypes between healthy human individuals. Measured with immunoSEQ multiplex PCR; TCRdb has only the in-frame clones, and not every one. Of over a million clones listed, approximately 72% are singletons. Sequenced: memory CD4+ T cells sorted from blood. All receptors derive from a man aged 18 to 30 in good health. Each CDR3 is given with its conserved first and last residue. The D gene is left open where the match is weak. Where a row states a size, it is once, few, many or the class of an expanded clone; other rows omit it.

TRBJ2-7 TRBD1 few TRBV27 TGTGCCAGCAGTTTATCGGGGACAGGGAGTTACGAGCAGTACTTC CASSLSGTGSYEQYF
TRBJ1-2 TRBD1 few TRBV5-4 TGTGCCAGCAGCACCCTGACAGGGTCCTATGGCTACACCTTC CASSTLTGSYGYTF
TRBJ2-3 . many TRBV18 TGTGCCAGCTCATCACGGGATTTCCAGTATTTT CASSSRDFQYF
TRBJ2-2 . once TRBV5-6 TGTGCCAGCAGCAAAACAGGGTTGGACACCGGGGAGCTGTTTTTT CASSKTGLDTGELFF
TRBJ2-5 TRBD1 few TRBV9 TGTGCCAGCAGCGTATCAGGGACAGGGTGGGAGACCCAGTACTTC CASSVSGTGWETQYF
TRBJ1-3 . . TRBV7-9 TGTGCCAGCAGCCTTCGGACCGCCGGCTCTGGAAACACCATATATTTT CASSLRTAGSGNTIYF
TRBJ1-5 TRBD1 . TRBV5-4 TGTGCCAGCAGCTTGACGGCAGGGGGAGAGGGCAATCAGCCCCAGCATTTT CASSLTAGGEGNQPQHF
TRBJ1-6 TRBD1 . TRBV7-2 TGTGCCAGCAGCTTAGCTACAGGGGATAATTCACCCCTCCACTTT CASSLATGDNSPLHF
TRBJ1-3 . few TRBV5-1 TGCGCCACAAGACCGGGGGACCCCTCTGGAAACACCATATATTTT CATRPGDPSGNTIYF
TRBJ2-5 . . TRBV11-2 TGTGCCAGCAGACCTAGTGGGGAAGAGACCCAGTACTTC CASRPSGEETQYF
TRBJ1-5 . . TRBV5-1 TGCGCCAGCAGCCCGGGGTCGGACAATCAGCCCCAGCATTTT CASSPGSDNQPQHF
TRBJ1-5 . . TRBV28 TGTGCCAGCAGTTCCCCTCTTGGGACCCAGCATTTT CASSSPLGTQHF
TRBJ2-5 . . TRBV27 TGTGCCAGCAGTTTATATCAGGGGTTGGGGGAGACCCAGTACTTC CASSLYQGLGETQYF
TRBJ2-6 . few TRBV28 TGTGCCAGCAGTCAGGGCTCTGGGGCCAACGTCCTGACTTTC CASSQGSGANVLTF
TRBJ1-3 TRBD1 . TRBV4-1 TGCGCCAGCAGCCTCAAGTTAAATTTGGGACAGGGGGCTGGAAACACCATATATTTT CASSLKLNLGQGAGNTIYF
TRBJ1-6 . . TRBV5-1 TGCGCCAGCAGCTTGGTCGGCGGAGATAATTCACCCCTCCACTTT CASSLVGGDNSPLHF
TRBJ2-5 . . TRBV12-5 TGTGCTAGTGGCCCCGGCAGTCGACAAGAGACCCAGTACTTC CASGPGSRQETQYF
TRBJ1-5 . . TRBV6-6 TGTGCCAGCAGTCGACTCGTAGGAGGGCCTCAGCCCCAGCATTTT CASSRLVGGPQPQHF
TRBJ1-2 . . TRBV11-2 TGTGCCAGCAGCTTATTCGGGGGACCCAACTATGGCTACACCTTC CASSLFGGPNYGYTF
TRBJ1-4 . . TRBV7-5 TGTGCCAGAAGCTTAGGGTCCGTTGGGGGAGAAAGAGAAAAACTGTTTTTT CARSLGSVGGEREKLFF
TRBJ2-5 TRBD2 . TRBV19 TGTGCCAGTAGTGCCGGACTAGCGGGAGTGAGGACCCAGTACTTC CASSAGLAGVRTQYF
TRBJ1-2 TRBD1 once TRBV19 TGTGCCAGTAGTGCAGCCGGGACAGGCCCTAACTATGGCTACACCTTC CASSAAGTGPNYGYTF
TRBJ2-5 . . TRBV6-1 TGTGCCAGCAGTGCGCAACTAGTGGCGATAGAGACCCAGTACTTC CASSAQLVAIETQYF
TRBJ1-2 . . TRBV30 TGTGCCTGGAGTGTATTAGGAGCGGCCGGCTACACCTTC CAWSVLGAAGYTF
TRBJ2-7 TRBD2 . TRBV13 TGTGCCAGCAGGAGGGCGGGAGGGCCGAGGGAGCAGTACTTC CASRRAGGPREQYF